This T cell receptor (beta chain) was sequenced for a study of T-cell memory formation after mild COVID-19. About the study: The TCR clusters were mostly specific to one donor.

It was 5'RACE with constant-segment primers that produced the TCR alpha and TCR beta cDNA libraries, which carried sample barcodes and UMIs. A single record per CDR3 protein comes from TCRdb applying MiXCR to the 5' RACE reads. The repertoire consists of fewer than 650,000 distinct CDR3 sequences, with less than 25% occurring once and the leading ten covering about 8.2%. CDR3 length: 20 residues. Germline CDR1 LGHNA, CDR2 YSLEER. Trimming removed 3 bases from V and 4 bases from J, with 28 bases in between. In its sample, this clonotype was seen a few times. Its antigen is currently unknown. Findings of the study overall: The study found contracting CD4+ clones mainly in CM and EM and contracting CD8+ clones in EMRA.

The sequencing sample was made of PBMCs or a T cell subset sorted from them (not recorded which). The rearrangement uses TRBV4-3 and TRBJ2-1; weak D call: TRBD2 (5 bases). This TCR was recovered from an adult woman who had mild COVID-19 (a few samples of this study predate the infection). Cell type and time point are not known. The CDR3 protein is CASSHRGRATWKTAYNEQFF. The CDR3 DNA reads TGCGCCAGCAGCCACCGGGGAAGGGCTACCTGGAAAACTGCTTACAATGAGCAGTTCTTC.